This record covers a single T cell receptor beta chain. The sample is drawn from a study of blood T cell repertoires in COVID-19. Here immunoSEQ multiplex PCR was the method, and the copy in TCRdb shows in-frame clones only, minus some. The top ten clones hold about 0.81% of a sample with under 200,000 clones, 86% of them seen once. The V end lost 1 base, the J end lost 3 bases, and 3 bases lay between the germline ends. CDR1 SGHAT and CDR2 FQNNGV come from the germline V gene. CDR3 length equals 12 residues. This chain joins TRBV11-2 and TRBJ2-5; D gene uncertain. This clonotype was obtained from a woman aged 70-85 years with acute or convalescent COVID-19. Sequencing used peripheral blood. The CDR3 loop is CASSLAEETQYF. CDR3 nucleotides: TGTGCCAGCAGCTTAGCAGAAGAGACCCAGTACTTC. Drawing the rest from reference TRBV11-2 and TRBJ2-5, the complete variable domain is EAGVAQSPRYKIIEKRQSVAFWCNPISGHATLYWYQQILGQGPKLLIQFQNNGVVDDSQLPKDRFSAERLKGVDSTLKIQPAKLEDSAVYLCASSLAEETQYFGPGTRLLVL.